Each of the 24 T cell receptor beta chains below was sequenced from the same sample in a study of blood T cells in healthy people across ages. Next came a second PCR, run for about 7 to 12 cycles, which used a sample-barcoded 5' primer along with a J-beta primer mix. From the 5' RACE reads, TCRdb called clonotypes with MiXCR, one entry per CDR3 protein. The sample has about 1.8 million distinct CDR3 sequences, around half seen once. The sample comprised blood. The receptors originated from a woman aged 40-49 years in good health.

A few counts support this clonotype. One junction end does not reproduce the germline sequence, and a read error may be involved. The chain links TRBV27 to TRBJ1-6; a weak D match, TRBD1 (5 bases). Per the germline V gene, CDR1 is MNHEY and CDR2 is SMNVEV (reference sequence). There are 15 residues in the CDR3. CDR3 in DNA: TGCGCCAGTAGTCAATTGGACACCCTCCGGGATCCCCTCCACTTT. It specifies CASSQLDTLRDPLHF.

CDR3 loop: CASSEASTGIYEQYF. In nucleotides, the CDR3 is TGTGCCAGCAGTGAAGCCTCGACTGGGATCTACGAGCAGTACTTC. V is TRBV6-1 and J is TRBJ2-7, with unresolved D. Germline CDR1 and CDR2: MNHNS and SASEGT. The CDR3 has 15 residues. The V end was cut by 0 bases, the J end by 3 bases, with 12 bases between.

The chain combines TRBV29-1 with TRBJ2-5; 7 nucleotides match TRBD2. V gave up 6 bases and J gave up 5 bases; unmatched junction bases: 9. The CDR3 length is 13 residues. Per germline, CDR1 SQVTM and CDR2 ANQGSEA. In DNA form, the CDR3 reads TGCAGCGTCGGACTAGTGGGCCGGGAGACCCAGTACTTC. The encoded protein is CSVGLVGRETQYF. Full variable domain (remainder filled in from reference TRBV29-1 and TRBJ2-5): SAVISQKPSRDICQRGTSLTIQCQVDSQVTMMFWYRQQPGQSLTLIATANQGSEATYESGFVIDKFPISRPNLTFSTLTVSNMSPEDSSIYLCSVGLVGRETQYFGPGTRLLVL.

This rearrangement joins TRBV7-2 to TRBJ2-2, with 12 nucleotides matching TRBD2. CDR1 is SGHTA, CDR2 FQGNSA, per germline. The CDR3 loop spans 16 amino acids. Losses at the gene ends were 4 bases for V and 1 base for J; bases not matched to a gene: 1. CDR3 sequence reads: CASSWGLAGNTGELFF. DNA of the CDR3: TGTGCCAGCAGCTGGGGACTAGCGGGGAACACCGGGGAGCTGTTTTTT.

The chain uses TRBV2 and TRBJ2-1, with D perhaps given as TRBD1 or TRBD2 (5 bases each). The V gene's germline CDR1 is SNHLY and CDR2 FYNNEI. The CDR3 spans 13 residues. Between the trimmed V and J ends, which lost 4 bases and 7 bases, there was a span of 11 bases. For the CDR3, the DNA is TGTGCCAGCAGTGCGGACTGGACAAATGAGCAGTTCTTC. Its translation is CASSADWTNEQFF.

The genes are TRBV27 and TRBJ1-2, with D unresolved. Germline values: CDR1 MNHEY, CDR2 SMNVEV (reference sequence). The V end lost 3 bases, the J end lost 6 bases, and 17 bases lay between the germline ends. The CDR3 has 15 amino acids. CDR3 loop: CASSFSEGSWDGYTF. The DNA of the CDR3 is TGTGCCAGCAGTTTTAGTGAGGGCAGTTGGGATGGCTACACCTTC.

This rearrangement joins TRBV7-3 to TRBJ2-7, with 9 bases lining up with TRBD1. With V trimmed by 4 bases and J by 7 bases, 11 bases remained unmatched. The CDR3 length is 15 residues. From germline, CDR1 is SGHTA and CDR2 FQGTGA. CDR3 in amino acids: CASSSTGTGRDEQYF. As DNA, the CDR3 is TGTGCCAGCAGCTCCACCGGGACAGGGAGGGATGAGCAGTACTTC.

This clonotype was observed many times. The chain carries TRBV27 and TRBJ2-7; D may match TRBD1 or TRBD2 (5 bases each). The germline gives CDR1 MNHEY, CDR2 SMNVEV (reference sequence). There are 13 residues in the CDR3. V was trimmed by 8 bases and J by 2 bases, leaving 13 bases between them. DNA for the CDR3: TGTGCCAGCCGAGACCTGGGACCCTACGAGCAGTACTTC. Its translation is CASRDLGPYEQYF.

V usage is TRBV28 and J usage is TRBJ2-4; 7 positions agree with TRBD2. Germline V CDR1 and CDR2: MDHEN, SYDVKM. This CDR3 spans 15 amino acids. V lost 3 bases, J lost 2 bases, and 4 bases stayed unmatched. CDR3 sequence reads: CASSFRGGPKNIQYF. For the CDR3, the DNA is TGTGCCAGCAGTTTTCGGGGAGGGCCCAAAAACATTCAGTACTTC.

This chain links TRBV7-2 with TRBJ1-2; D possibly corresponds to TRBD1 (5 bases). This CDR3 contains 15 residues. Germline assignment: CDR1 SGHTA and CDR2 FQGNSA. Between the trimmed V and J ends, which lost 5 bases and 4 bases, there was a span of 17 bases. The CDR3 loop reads CASSPSSTEFYGYTF. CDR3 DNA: TGTGCCAGCAGCCCTAGTTCGACAGAGTTCTATGGCTACACCTTC.

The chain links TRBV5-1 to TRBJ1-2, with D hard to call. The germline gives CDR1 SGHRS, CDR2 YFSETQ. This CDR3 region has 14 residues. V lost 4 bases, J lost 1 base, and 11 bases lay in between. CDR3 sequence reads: CASSAHSFNYGYTF. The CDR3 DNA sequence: TGCGCCAGCAGCGCGCACAGCTTTAACTATGGCTACACCTTC.

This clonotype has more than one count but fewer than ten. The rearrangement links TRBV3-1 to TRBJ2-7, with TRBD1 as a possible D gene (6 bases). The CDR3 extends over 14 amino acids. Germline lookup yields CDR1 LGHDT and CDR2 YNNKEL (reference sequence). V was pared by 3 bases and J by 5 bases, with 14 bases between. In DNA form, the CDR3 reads TGTGCCAGCAGCCAGGGACATCAGGGCAACGAGCAGTACTTC. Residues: CASSQGHQGNEQYF.

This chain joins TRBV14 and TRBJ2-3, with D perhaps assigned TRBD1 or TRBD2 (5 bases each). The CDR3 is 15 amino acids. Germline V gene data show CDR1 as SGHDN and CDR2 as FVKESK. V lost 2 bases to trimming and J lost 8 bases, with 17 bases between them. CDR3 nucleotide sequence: TGTGCCAGCAGCCAACCGGGGACGGGTGAATTTACGCAGTATTTT. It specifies CASSQPGTGEFTQYF.

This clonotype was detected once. For the CDR3, the DNA is TGTGCCAGCAGTGAGGGGGTCTGGGAGCAGTACTTC. Its protein product is CASSEGVWEQYF. The chain is built from TRBV2 and TRBJ2-7; D might be TRBD1 or TRBD2, each matching 5 bases. Germline V CDR1 and CDR2: SNHLY, FYNNEI. This CDR3 comprises 12 residues. V was cut by 3 bases and J by 7 bases, with 10 bases left in between.

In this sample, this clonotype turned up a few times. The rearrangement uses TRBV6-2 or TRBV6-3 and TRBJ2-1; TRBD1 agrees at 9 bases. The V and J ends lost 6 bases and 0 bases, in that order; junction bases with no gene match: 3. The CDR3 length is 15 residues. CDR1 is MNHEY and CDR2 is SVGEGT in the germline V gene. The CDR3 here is CASSETGGSYNEQFF. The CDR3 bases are TGTGCCAGCAGCGAGACAGGGGGCTCCTACAATGAGCAGTTCTTC.

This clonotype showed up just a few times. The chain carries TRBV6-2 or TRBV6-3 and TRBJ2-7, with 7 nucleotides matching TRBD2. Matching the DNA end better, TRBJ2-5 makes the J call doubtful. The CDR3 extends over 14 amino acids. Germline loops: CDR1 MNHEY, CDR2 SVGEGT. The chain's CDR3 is CASRPGTTAKTQYF. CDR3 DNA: TGTGCCAGCAGACCCGGGACTACAGCGAAGACCCAGTACTTC.

The CDR3 nucleotides read TGTGCCATCAGTGAGTCGGCTGGATCGAATGGCTACACCTTC. This encodes CAISESAGSNGYTF. This chain links TRBV10-3 with TRBJ1-2; D gene unclear. V was pared by 0 bases and J by 6 bases, with 11 bases between. From germline, CDR1 is ENHRY and CDR2 SYGVKD. The CDR3 is 14 amino acids.

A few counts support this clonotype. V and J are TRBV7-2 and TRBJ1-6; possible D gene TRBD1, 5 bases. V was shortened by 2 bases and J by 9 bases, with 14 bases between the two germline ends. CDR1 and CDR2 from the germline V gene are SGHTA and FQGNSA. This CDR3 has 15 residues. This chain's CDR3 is CASSLQGLSGSPLHF. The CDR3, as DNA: TGTGCCAGCAGCTTACAGGGTCTAAGTGGTTCACCCCTCCACTTT.

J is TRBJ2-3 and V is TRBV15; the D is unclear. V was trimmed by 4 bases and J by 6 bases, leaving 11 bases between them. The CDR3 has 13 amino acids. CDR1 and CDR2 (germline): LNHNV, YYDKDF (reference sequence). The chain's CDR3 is CATSIPPADTQYF. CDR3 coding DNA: TGTGCCACCAGCATACCCCCAGCCGATACGCAGTATTTT.

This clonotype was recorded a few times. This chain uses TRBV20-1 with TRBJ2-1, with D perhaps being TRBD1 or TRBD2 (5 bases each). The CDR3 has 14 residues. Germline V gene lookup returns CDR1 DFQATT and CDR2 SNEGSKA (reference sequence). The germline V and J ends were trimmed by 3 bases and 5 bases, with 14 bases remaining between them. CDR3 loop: CSARLRDGDNEQFF. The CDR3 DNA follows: TGCAGTGCTAGGCTACGGGACGGAGACAATGAGCAGTTCTTC.

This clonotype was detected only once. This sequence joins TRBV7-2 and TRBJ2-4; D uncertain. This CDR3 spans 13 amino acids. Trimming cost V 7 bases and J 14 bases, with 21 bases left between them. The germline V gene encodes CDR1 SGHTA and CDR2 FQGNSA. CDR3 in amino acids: CASTSKGPQGKYF. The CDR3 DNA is TGTGCCAGCACCTCTAAAGGCCCGCAAGGAAAGTACTTC.

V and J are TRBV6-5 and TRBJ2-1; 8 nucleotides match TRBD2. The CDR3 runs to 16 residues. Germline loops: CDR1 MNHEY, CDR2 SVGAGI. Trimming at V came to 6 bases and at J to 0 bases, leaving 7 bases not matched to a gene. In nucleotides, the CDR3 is TGTGCCAGCAGACGTAGCGGGGCAAGCTCCTACAATGAGCAGTTCTTC. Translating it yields CASRRSGASSYNEQFF.

The CDR3 DNA reads TGCAGTGCTCCACGGGGAGGGGAAGAGACCCAGTACTTC. It specifies CSAPRGGEETQYF. The rearrangement links TRBV20-1 to TRBJ2-5; 7 nucleotides agree with TRBD2. With V trimmed by 5 bases and J by 3 bases, 6 bases remained unmatched. This CDR3 region has 13 residues. In germline, CDR1 is DFQATT, CDR2 SNEGSKA (reference sequence).

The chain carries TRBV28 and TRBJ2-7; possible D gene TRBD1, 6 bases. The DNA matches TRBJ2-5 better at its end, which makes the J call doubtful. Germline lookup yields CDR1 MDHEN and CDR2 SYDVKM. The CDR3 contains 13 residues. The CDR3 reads CASKKQGGETQYF. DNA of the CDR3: TGTGCCAGCAAAAAACAGGGCGGCGAGACCCAGTACTTC.